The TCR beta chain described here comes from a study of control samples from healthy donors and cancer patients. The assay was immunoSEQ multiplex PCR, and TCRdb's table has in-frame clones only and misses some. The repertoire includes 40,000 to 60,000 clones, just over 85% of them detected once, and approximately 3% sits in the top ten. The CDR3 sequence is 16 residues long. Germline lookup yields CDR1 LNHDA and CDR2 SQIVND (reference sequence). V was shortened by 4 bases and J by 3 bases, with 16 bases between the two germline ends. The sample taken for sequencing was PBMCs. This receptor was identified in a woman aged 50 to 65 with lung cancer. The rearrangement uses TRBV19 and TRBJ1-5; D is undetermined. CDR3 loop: CASSTSTGNINQPQHF. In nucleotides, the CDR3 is TGTGCCAGTAGTACCTCGACGGGAAACATCAATCAGCCCCAGCATTTT.